This entry concerns a single T cell receptor (beta chain). This clonotype was detected many times. What this receptor recognizes is not known. The input lacks base qualities; no much larger clone sits a single base away. These data originate in a study of Graves' ophthalmopathy and Graves' hyperthyroidism (dated by TCRdb to about 2018). For the study in its entirety: A patient counted as having stable hyperthyroidism if there was no progression to ophthalmopathy within 18 months of follow-up. To tell Graves' ophthalmopathy apart from Graves' hyperthyroidism, and to predict which patients would progress to ophthalmopathy, the study relied on TCR beta repertoire signatures. In total, approximately 140 blood samples were TCR-sequenced: approximately 42 ophthalmopathy, some 75 hyperthyroidism and some 17 hyperthyroidism-to-ophthalmopathy patients. Following sample collection, hyperthyroidism patients were given methimazole at a starting dose of 30 mg daily, and ophthalmopathy patients were given high-dose intravenous methylprednisolone. To explore V-J signatures distinguishing ophthalmopathy from hyperthyroidism, a discovery set of approximately 100 patients (about 44 ophthalmopathy, about 57 stable hyperthyroidism) was enrolled. In more than five hyperthyroidism patients, the T-cell repertoires found in thyroid tissue were compared with those found in blood. An independent validation cohort comprised roughly 20 hyperthyroidism patients and about 16 patients who later progressed from hyperthyroidism to ophthalmopathy. What the research found in general, with its limitations: Most of the expanded thyroid clonotypes with a frequency above 0.001 were also detected in blood, and it was suggested that the thyroid immune response may be reflected by blood repertoires. Sample size was not predetermined statistically, and investigators were not blinded to group allocation. The 13-signature model separated ophthalmopathy from stable hyperthyroidism with 85% to 90% sensitivity and around 84% specificity in cross-validation, and 80%/75% in the test set. In validation, the model predicted ophthalmopathy progression with about 70% sensitivity and 72.22% specificity; 12 predicted patients were CT-confirmed with GO in a median of about 6.2 months.

The hyperthyroidism patients were 18 to 65 years old and newly diagnosed, with a disease duration of less than 2 months. Patients with other autoimmune diseases, uncontrolled infections, pregnancy or lactation were excluded. Clinical symptoms, serum thyroxine, TRAb, thyroid ultrasound and orbital computed tomography were used for diagnosis. Total RNA was extracted using Trizol reagent, and RNA quality was checked on an Agilent 2100 Bioanalyzer. TCR beta CDR3 regions were amplified from RNA transcripts for repertoire sequencing. HTBI primers and the Qiagen OneStep RT-PCR kit were used in a first-round RT-PCR, which was followed by a second-round multiplex PCR, size selection and purification. Libraries were sequenced paired-end with 100 bp reads on an Illumina HiSeq2000. In the paper's pipeline: SOAPnuke was used to process the reads, throwing out any read that had adapters, had uncalled bases, had a mean Phred below 15, or lacked an exact constant-primer or identifier match. COPE v1.2.5 was used to merge high-quality paired reads. Each unique nucleotide sequence was defined as a clonotype, and clonotypes were aligned to IMGT TRB V, D and J references with MiTCR v1.1. The analysis was limited to V-J combinations with a frequency above 0.0001, which together covered just over 98% of the repertoires. For each V-J combination, a TCR clonal expansion and chaos score was defined as the ratio of F50 clonal expansion to chaos observed in the TCRdist matrix. Welch's t-statistics and random forest were used to reduce features to approximately 13 V-J combinations, which were fed into a naive Bayes classifier. Thyroid-blood repertoire similarity was quantified with the Morisita-Horn index. TCRdb passed the public sequencing reads through fastp at Q25 and MiXCR, retaining productive beta sequences. Merged by CDR3 protein, the rows form single entries marked with the most common genes and DNA. V and J calls and clone size were set by TCRdb, not the authors. The sample records about 1.2 million distinct CDR3 sequences, 35% to 45% of which are singletons. The ten largest clones represent 11% of the sample.

V is clipped by 8 bases and J by 0 bases, and the sequence between their germline boundaries is 14 bases long. Measured from the cysteine to the phenylalanine, the CDR3 is 16 residues long. The only DNA kept is the CDR3, 48 bases in frame from the first base. Via the germline V gene (reference sequence), CDR1 is SEHNR and CDR2 FQNEAQ. This receptor chain uses TRBV7-9 and TRBJ2-6; the D gene identity is not certain. This receptor was obtained from an adult man with Graves' hyperthyroidism. The specimen sequenced was peripheral blood or thyroid tissue (not recorded which). The CDR3 sequence is CASRVATPSGANVLTF. The DNA is TGTGCCAGCCGGGTTGCCACTCCCTCTGGGGCCAACGTCCTGACTTTC.